This T cell receptor (beta chain) was documented in a study of human T cells and chemical hapten exposure. Turning to the study itself: The patient population, which was mostly female, had alopecia areata, totalis or universalis. General study findings and limits: Each of the donors had alopecia, so their immune responses may not resemble those of healthy people.

Germline CDR1 ENHRY, CDR2 SYGVKD. The CDR3 is 15 amino acids. V was pared by 3 bases and J by 5 bases, with 5 bases of the junction left unmatched. Per the study methods: Sample TCR totals centred on a median of around 100,000, ranging about 23,224 to 700,000. Using its own MiXCR run on the RACE reads, TCRdb lists one record per CDR3 protein. These V and J calls are TCRdb output, not the study's own analysis. The table has approximately 41,000 distinct CDR3 sequences, 4% seen once. This clonotype was counted at least ten times. Antigen unknown. Specified time point: patch test 1, 2 weeks after DPC sensitization. The treatment: therapeutic diphenylcyclopropenone sensitization with weekly scalp DPC. From whole blood left unfractionated, total RNA was extracted.

The origin of this receptor is a man aged 50-60 years with alopecia areata. Some clones in this sample may be carry-over from other donors' samples. The sample was whole blood, taken in connection with sensitization to the hapten diphenylcyclopropenone (DPC). J is TRBJ2-4 and V is TRBV10-3, with 9 bases matching TRBD1. In DNA, the CDR3 is TGTGCCATCAGTGAACAGGGGGCGATCCAAAACATTCAGTACTTC. Translated, it gives CAISEQGAIQNIQYF.